The table lists the clone carrying this TCR beta chain with a count of one. What it binds is unknown. This record belongs to a study of T cell clonotyping in hematopoietic cell transplantation. Measured with immunoSEQ multiplex PCR; TCRdb has only the in-frame clones, and not every one. Of some 9,100 clones listed, roughly 80% are singletons. Study observations and caveats: At the given depth, recipient repertoires were over 97% de novo clonotypes. Broader posttransplant TCR repertoire diversity was predicted by graft donor and pretransplant recipient Inverse Simpson Index values.

The source of this sequence is a female patient aged 50-59 years who had an allogeneic stem cell transplant from an unrelated donor, so the T cells may come from the graft donor. Some clones in this sample may be carry-over from other donors' samples. The sequenced sample was peripheral blood mononuclear cells, obtained 180 days after allogeneic stem cell transplant.

In DNA form, the CDR3 reads TGTGCCAGCAGAACCGGGACCTCGAGCACCGGGGAGCTGTTTTTT. Translation: CASRTGTSSTGELFF. The V and J genes are TRBV2 and TRBJ2-2; either TRBD1 or TRBD2 may fit D (5 bases each). The V and J ends lost 6 bases and 4 bases respectively, with 15 bases between them. Germline loops: CDR1 SNHLY, CDR2 FYNNEI. The CDR3 spans 15 residues.